This T cell receptor (beta chain) was captured by sequencing in a study of identical twins. This clonotype was found many times. V lost 3 bases to trimming and J lost 4 bases, with 9 bases between them. From germline, CDR1 is DFQATT and CDR2 SNEGSKA (reference sequence). CDR3 length: 13 residues. TCRdb used MiXCR to reprocess the 5' RACE reads, holding one entry per CDR3 protein. The sample records about 210,000 distinct CDR3 sequences, roughly a tenth being singletons. This TCR was sampled from a woman between 18 and 29 years old in good health. This chain connects TRBV20-1 to TRBJ2-2, with D possibly being TRBD1 or TRBD2 (5 bases each). The sample taken for sequencing was memory (CD45RO+) T cells sorted from blood. Here the CDR3 reads CSASWGSTGELFF. The CDR3 DNA reads TGCAGTGCTAGTTGGGGGAGCACCGGGGAGCTGTTTTTT.